The 32 T cell receptor beta chains below all came from one sample that was sequenced in a study of OX40 agonist ivuxolimab in advanced cancers. The repertoire was sequenced with immunoSEQ multiplex PCR; TCRdb's copy has only in-frame clones and lacks some. The sample has approximately 82,000 clones, roughly 90% seen once. The specimen was CD4+ or CD8+ T cells sorted from blood, collected in a trial of the OX40 agonist ivuxolimab. These receptors came from an adult with an advanced solid tumor such as melanoma, head and neck, liver or kidney cancer.

V gene TRBV27 combines with J gene TRBJ2-2, with D tentatively TRBD2 (5 bases). The germline gives CDR1 MNHEY, CDR2 SMNVEV (reference sequence). This CDR3 is built from 12 residues. V was cut by 8 bases and J by 6 bases, with 10 bases left in between. CDR3 bases: TGTGCCAGCTCTCACGGGGCCGGGGAGCTGTTTTTT. This codes for CASSHGAGELFF.

V gene TRBV28 combines with J gene TRBJ1-2; D gene ambiguous. From germline, CDR1 is MDHEN and CDR2 SYDVKM. This CDR3 spans 14 amino acids. V lost 6 bases to trimming and J lost 5 bases, with 16 bases between them. CDR3 bases: TGTGCCAGCAGCCGTCTCCAGATTTTATATGGCTACACCTTC. Its translation is CASSRLQILYGYTF.

This clone was found once. This chain links TRBV19 with TRBJ2-6; D not certain. Germline-derived CDR1 and CDR2 are LNHDA and SQIVND (reference sequence). The CDR3 contains 16 residues. V lost 4 bases and J 0 bases, leaving 10 bases between the germline ends. CDR3 protein: CASSRPGRSGANVLTF. As DNA, the CDR3 is TGTGCCAGTAGTAGGCCGGGTCGCTCTGGGGCCAACGTCCTGACTTTC.

The chain uses TRBV10-3 and TRBJ2-3, with D maybe TRBD2 (5 bases). CDR3 length: 14 residues. CDR1 and CDR2 from the germline V gene are ENHRY and SYGVKD. Trimming shortened V by 7 bases and J by 1 base, and 12 bases separated the two germline ends. The CDR3, as DNA: TGTGCCATCAAGACCGGGGAGCGCACAGATACGCAGTATTTT. This sequence encodes CAIKTGERTDTQYF.

This chain's CDR3 is CASSFRLSYNEQFF. The CDR3 nucleotides are TGTGCCAGCAGCTTTAGATTGTCTTACAATGAGCAGTTCTTC. V usage is TRBV7-6 and J usage is TRBJ2-1; no firm D call. Between the trimmed V and J ends, which lost 3 bases and 4 bases, there was a span of 10 bases. Germline values: CDR1 SGHVS, CDR2 FNYEAQ. CDR3 length: 14 amino acids.

The chain recombines TRBV5-1 with TRBJ2-5; TRBD1 agrees at 11 bases. The CDR3 length is 16 residues. Germline assignment: CDR1 SGHRS and CDR2 YFSETQ. After removal of 3 bases from V and 1 base from J, the junction contained 5 bases not matched to a gene. DNA of the CDR3: TGCGCCAGCAGCTCCGGGACAGGGGGACTCCAAGAGACCCAGTACTTC. Protein: CASSSGTGGLQETQYF.

The V call is TRBV6-5, the J call TRBJ2-7, with a weak D call TRBD1 (6 bases). In germline, CDR1 is MNHEY, CDR2 SVGAGI. CDR3 length: 15 residues. V lost 2 bases and J lost 0, with 11 bases in between. CDR3 sequence reads: CASSYGGGNSYEQYF. For the CDR3, the DNA is TGTGCCAGCAGTTACGGTGGGGGCAACTCCTACGAGCAGTACTTC.

CDR3 coding DNA: TGTGCCAGCAGCCACACAGCCTACGAGCAGTACTTC. Amino acids: CASSHTAYEQYF. The genes are TRBV14 and TRBJ2-7; D gene uncertain. Germline V CDR1 and CDR2: SGHDN, FVKESK. The CDR3 is made up of 12 amino acids. V was shortened by 3 bases and J by 2 bases, with 5 bases between the two germline ends.

This chain uses TRBV29-1 with TRBJ2-1; TRBD1 matches at 7 bases. Germline-derived CDR1 and CDR2 are SQVTM and ANQGSEA. The J segment lost 2 bases and the V segment lost 5 bases, leaving 3 bases of the junction unmatched. The CDR3 consists of 13 residues. CDR3 protein: CSVLGQPYNEQFF. The CDR3 region has the DNA TGCAGCGTTTTGGGACAGCCCTACAATGAGCAGTTCTTC.

Note on this clone: Its ends do not fully match the called genes, so a read error is possible. The genes are TRBV28 and TRBJ1-1; D remains ambiguous. The CDR3 sequence is 12 residues long. CDR1 and CDR2 from the germline V gene are MDHEN and SYDVKM. The CDR3 spells CASSLQEGLSGF. CDR3 bases: TGTGCCAGCAGTTTGCAGGAGGGTCTGAGTGGTTTT.

The CDR3 DNA follows: TGTGCCAGCAGTGACCGAGGTTACGAGCAGTACTTC. Its translation is CASSDRGYEQYF. The rearrangement links TRBV2 to TRBJ2-7, with D hard to call. This CDR3 spans 12 amino acids. CDR1 is SNHLY, CDR2 FYNNEI, per germline. V was trimmed by 3 bases and J by 4 bases, leaving 7 bases between them.

The V gene is TRBV10-3, the J gene TRBJ2-7; the D call may be TRBD1 or TRBD2 (5 bases each). CDR1 and CDR2 (germline): ENHRY, SYGVKD. The CDR3 is 14 amino acids. V lost 5 bases and J 9 bases, leaving 20 bases between the germline ends. The CDR3 loop reads CAISLSGATPGQYF. The CDR3, as DNA: TGTGCCATCAGTCTATCCGGGGCGACTCCAGGGCAGTACTTC.

The CDR3 region has the DNA TGTGCCAGCAGCTTTACAGGGAAGGACGAGCAGTACTTC. Protein product: CASSFTGKDEQYF. J is TRBJ2-7 and V is TRBV5-4; D is perhaps TRBD1 (6 bases). The CDR3 contains 13 residues. CDR1 and CDR2 from the germline V gene are SGHNT and YYREEE (reference sequence). Trimming removed 2 bases from V and 5 bases from J, with 11 bases in between.

The V gene is TRBV7-2, the J gene TRBJ2-5; unclear D gene. The CDR3 loop spans 12 amino acids. V lost 4 bases, J lost 5 bases, and 8 bases lay in between. Germline loops: CDR1 SGHTA, CDR2 FQGNSA. CDR3 protein: CASSSQRETQYF. The CDR3, as DNA: TGTGCCAGCAGCTCTCAACGGGAGACCCAGTACTTC.

The rearrangement links TRBV29-1 to TRBJ1-4, with D possibly being TRBD1 (5 bases). Germline V gene data show CDR1 as SQVTM and CDR2 as ANQGSEA. There are 13 residues in the CDR3. The CDR3 protein is CGTADMANEKLFF. For the CDR3, the DNA is TGCGGGACCGCCGACATGGCTAATGAAAAACTGTTTTTT.

There are a few counts of this clone. The V and J genes are TRBV2 and TRBJ1-1; 12 nucleotides match TRBD1. With 6 bases clipped from V and 7 bases from J, the junction kept 12 bases outside the gene matches. Germline-derived CDR1 and CDR2 are SNHLY and FYNNEI. The CDR3 consists of 16 residues. CDR3 DNA: TGTGCCAGCAGACTCCTAGCGGGACAGGGGGCAGATGAAGCTTTCTTT. The encoded protein is CASRLLAGQGADEAFF.

V gene TRBV7-3 combines with J gene TRBJ2-1, with no clear D. The V end was cut by 2 bases, the J end by 8 bases, with 10 bases between. Germline CDR1 reads SGHTA; CDR2 reads FQGTGA. This CDR3 comprises 13 residues. The CDR3 DNA sequence: TGTGCCAGCAGCTTACAGACCCGGGATGAGCAGTTCTTC. It encodes CASSLQTRDEQFF. The whole variable domain, remainder taken from reference TRBV7-3 and TRBJ2-1, is GAGVSQTPSNKVTEKGKYVELRCDPISGHTALYWYRQSLGQGPEFLIYFQGTGAADDSGLPNDRFFAVRPEGSVSTLKIQRTERGDSAVYLCASSLQTRDEQFFGPGTRLTVL.

The gene calls are TRBV29-1 and TRBJ2-1, with 9 bases fitting TRBD1. J gave up 3 bases and V 7 bases, and 7 bases lay outside the gene matches. Germline loops: CDR1 SQVTM, CDR2 ANQGSEA. The CDR3 loop spans 14 amino acids. CDR3 protein: CSAGQGRGYNEQFF. In nucleotides, the CDR3 is TGCAGCGCGGGACAGGGAAGGGGCTACAATGAGCAGTTCTTC.

This chain links TRBV15 with TRBJ2-7; D uncertain. Germline CDR1 is LNHNV and CDR2 is YYDKDF (reference sequence). The CDR3 is made up of 15 amino acids. Between the trimmed V and J ends, which lost 5 bases and 5 bases, there was a span of 19 bases. The CDR3 DNA sequence: TGTGCCACCAGCGGGGATCATGATTTAAACAACGAGCAGTACTTC. Protein: CATSGDHDLNNEQYF.

The chain recombines TRBV5-1 with TRBJ1-4; TRBD1 matches at 11 bases. The CDR3 loop spans 15 amino acids. V lost 4 bases and J lost 6; bases outside the gene matches: 5. The germline V gene has CDR1 SGHRS and CDR2 YFSETQ. Here the CDR3 DNA reads TGCGCCAGCAGCCCTGGACAGGGGGCGTATGAAAAACTGTTTTTT. Its translation: CASSPGQGAYEKLFF.

This chain joins TRBV15 and TRBJ2-7; no firm D call. The CDR3 contains 13 residues. Between the trimmed V and J ends, which lost 0 bases and 2 bases, there was a span of 5 bases. In germline, CDR1 is LNHNV, CDR2 YYDKDF (reference sequence). This CDR3 is CATSREQTYEQYF. DNA for the CDR3: TGTGCCACCAGCAGAGAACAGACCTACGAGCAGTACTTC.

This clone occurred once. The chain combines TRBV19 with TRBJ2-3; TRBD1 matches 7 bases. Germline V gene data show CDR1 as LNHDA and CDR2 as SQIVND (reference sequence). The J segment lost 1 base and the V segment lost 3 bases, leaving 4 bases of the junction unmatched. This CDR3 has 15 residues. CDR3 protein: CASSIFQGGTDTQYF. The CDR3 DNA reads TGTGCCAGTAGTATTTTCCAGGGGGGCACAGATACGCAGTATTTT.

The chain has TRBV19 and TRBJ1-2; tentatively, D is TRBD1 (6 bases). The V gene's germline CDR1 is LNHDA and CDR2 SQIVND (reference sequence). V lost 7 bases and J 4 bases, leaving 13 bases between the germline ends. This CDR3 is 13 amino acids long. The CDR3 DNA reads TGTGCCAGTACCCCGGACAGAACCTATGGCTACACCTTC. It yields the protein CASTPDRTYGYTF.

The chain joins TRBV5-1 to TRBJ2-2; 8 nucleotides agree with TRBD1. V trimming: 4 bases; J trimming: 3 bases; junction bases outside the gene matches: 5. CDR3 size: 15 residues. Germline CDR1 SGHRS, CDR2 YFSETQ. CDR3 amino acids: CASSAQTGDTGELFF. CDR3 nucleotide sequence: TGCGCCAGCAGCGCACAGACAGGGGACACCGGGGAGCTGTTTTTT. Based on the CDR3 plus reference TRBV5-1 and TRBJ2-2, the full variable domain is KAGVTQTPRYLIKTRGQQVTLSCSPISGHRSVSWYQQTPGQGLQFLFEYFSETQRNKGNFPGRFSGRQFSNSRSEMNVSTLELGDSALYLCASSAQTGDTGELFFGEGSRLTVL.

The rearrangement links TRBV18 to TRBJ2-3; D tentatively fits TRBD1 or TRBD2 (5 bases each). Germline V CDR1 and CDR2: KGHSH, LQKENI. V lost 2 bases to trimming and J lost 5 bases, with 11 bases between them. The CDR3 is 14 amino acids. CDR3 nucleotide sequence: TGTGCCAGCTCACCAGCAGGGAGTCGAGATACGCAGTATTTT. Its translation is CASSPAGSRDTQYF.

The CDR3 DNA follows: TGCGCCAGCAGCTTTTTGCCGGGTTCTGGCACAGATACGCAGTATTTT. Its protein product is CASSFLPGSGTDTQYF. This chain uses TRBV5-1 with TRBJ2-3; D not resolved. Germline V CDR1 and CDR2: SGHRS, YFSETQ. The CDR3 consists of 16 residues. Trimming stripped 2 bases from V and 1 base from J, with 14 bases between.

In its sample, this clone was seen once. The rearrangement links TRBV10-3 to TRBJ1-6; TRBD1 matches 7 bases. V lost 6 bases and J lost 9; bases outside the gene matches: 11. This CDR3 comprises 15 residues. Germline CDR1 and CDR2: ENHRY and SYGVKD. This chain's CDR3 is CAISPQGGRGSPLHF. Written as DNA, the CDR3 is TGTGCCATCAGCCCCCAGGGGGGACGAGGTTCACCCCTCCACTTT.

This chain uses TRBV4-1 with TRBJ2-7, with D possibly TRBD2 on 7 matching bases. Per germline, CDR1 MGHRA and CDR2 YSYEKL. The V and J ends lost 1 base and 2 bases respectively, with 12 bases between them. The CDR3 is made up of 15 amino acids. The CDR3, as DNA: TGCGCCAGCAGCCAAGGGTGGGGGGGCACCTACGAGCAGTACTTC. It codes for CASSQGWGGTYEQYF.

This chain joins TRBV6-5 and TRBJ1-2; possibly TRBD1 for D (5 bases). The CDR3 loop spans 15 amino acids. Per the germline V gene, CDR1 is MNHEY and CDR2 is SVGAGI. Between the trimmed V and J ends, which lost 5 bases and 6 bases, there was a span of 19 bases. Written as DNA, the CDR3 is TGTGCCAGCAGTCCCCGGTGGACACCCCAGGATGGCTACACCTTC. As protein: CASSPRWTPQDGYTF.

The chain has TRBV5-1 and TRBJ2-5; 7 bases match TRBD2. CDR3 size: 15 residues. V trimming: 0 bases; J trimming: 1 base; junction bases outside the gene matches: 3. In germline, CDR1 is SGHRS, CDR2 YFSETQ. CDR3 coding DNA: TGCGCCAGCAGCTTGGTACTAGCGAGCCAAGAGACCCAGTACTTC. Protein sequence: CASSLVLASQETQYF.

This clone appeared once. The CDR3 loop is CASGSGAFF. As DNA, the CDR3 is TGTGCCAGCGGTTCAGGAGCTTTCTTT. The chain recombines TRBV7-9 with TRBJ1-1; D is ambiguous. V was cut by 8 bases and J by 10 bases, with 8 bases left in between. This CDR3 has 9 residues. Germline loops: CDR1 SEHNR, CDR2 FQNEAQ (reference sequence).

This clone came up once. The chain links TRBV5-1 to TRBJ1-1; D is perhaps TRBD1 (6 bases). This CDR3 comprises 14 residues. In germline, CDR1 is SGHRS, CDR2 YFSETQ. V was pared by 3 bases and J by 1 base, with 10 bases between. The CDR3, as DNA: TGCGCCAGCAGCTCTTTACAGGGGAACACTGAAGCTTTCTTT. Amino acid sequence: CASSSLQGNTEAFF.